This TCR beta chain was identified during a study of blood T cell repertoires in COVID-19. At the level of the study: The study drew acute and convalescent COVID-19 samples from the United States, Italy and Spain. PBMCs, B-cell-depleted T cells, or T cells were the source of the cDNA or gDNA that made up the material.

Germline V gene data show CDR1 as GTSNPN and CDR2 as SVGIG (reference sequence). The CDR3 has 12 amino acids. V was cut by 0 bases and J by 6 bases, with 5 bases left in between. Study processing details: Amplification of reference gene primers provided the estimated nucleated cell counts. Assay: immunoSEQ multiplex PCR; the TCRdb copy retains only in-frame clones and omits some. Clone size and the V and J calls come from that table; the DNA yielded D and trimming. In the table there are under 150,000 clones, over 65% of which are singletons. The origin of this receptor is a woman aged 40 to 50 with acute or convalescent COVID-19. The chain has TRBV30 and TRBJ1-4; D ambiguous. Sequencing used peripheral blood. The DNA of the CDR3 is TGTGCCTGGAGTGTACAGTATGAAAAACTGTTTTTT. Amino acids: CAWSVQYEKLFF.